This T cell receptor (beta chain) was captured by sequencing in a study of shared T cell receptors in the human thymus. Germline V lookup: CDR1 MDHEN, CDR2 SYDVKM. Trimming pared 6 bases from V and 0 bases from J, leaving 15 bases between. This CDR3 has 16 residues. Sequencing used immunoSEQ multiplex PCR; TCRdb keeps in-frame clones, though not all of them. The sample holds roughly 410,000 clones, approximately 95% seen once. The sequencing input was thymocytes. This rearrangement joins TRBV28 to TRBJ2-1, with TRBD1 as a possible D gene (6 bases). The receptor was isolated from a human donor. The CDR3 reads CASSLDRTSSYNEQFF. The DNA for the CDR3 is TGTGCCAGCAGCCTCGACAGGACGAGCTCCTACAATGAGCAGTTCTTC.